This T cell receptor (beta chain) was captured in a study of control samples from healthy donors and cancer patients. Sequencing used immunoSEQ multiplex PCR; TCRdb keeps in-frame clones, though not all of them. Seen here are 100,000 to 150,000 clones, 91% observed once, and the top ten hold roughly 7.8%. This receptor was taken from a man aged 18 to 29 in good health. The sequenced sample consisted of blood.

As DNA, the CDR3 is TGTGCCAGCAGCAACCGGGACTTCAATCAGCCCCAGCATTTT. Its protein is CASSNRDFNQPQHF. V gene TRBV7-9 combines with J gene TRBJ1-5; tentatively, D is TRBD1 (5 bases). Germline-derived CDR1 and CDR2 are SEHNR and FQNEAQ (reference sequence). The V gene lost 5 bases and the J gene lost 3 bases, with 11 bases spanning the gap. There are 14 residues in the CDR3. Using reference TRBV7-9 and TRBJ1-5 for the parts outside the CDR3, the full variable domain is DTGVSQNPRHKITKRGQNVTFRCDPISEHNRLYWYRQTLGQGPEFLTYFQNEAQLEKSRLLSDRFSAERPKGSFSTLEIQRTEQGDSAMYLCASSNRDFNQPQHFGDGTRLSIL.